These 13 T cell receptor beta chains originate from one sample sequenced in a study of blood T cells in healthy people across ages. The use of a sample-barcoded 5' primer and a J-beta primer mix characterized a second PCR of roughly 7 to 12 cycles. TCRdb fed the 5' RACE reads into MiXCR, producing one record per CDR3 protein. Among about 930,000 distinct CDR3 sequences listed, approximately 32% were seen once. Another study also made use of these data, one on T cells of mothers and their children.

The sequencing sample was made of blood. The receptors stem from a woman in her thirties or forties in good health.

This clonotype was counted a few times. Germline and junction disagree at one end, which may indicate a read error. This sequence joins TRBV29-1 and TRBJ2-6, with 7 bases fitting TRBD2. CDR1 and CDR2 (germline): SQVTM, ANQGSEA. The CDR3 length is 16 residues. The CDR3 DNA follows: TGCAGCGTTGCGCCTAGCGGTCTCTCTGGGGCCAACGCCCTGACTTTC. Translating gives CSVAPSGLSGANALTF.

As concerns this clonotype: One end of the junction fails to match germline, which may point to a read error. V gene TRBV7-2 combines with J gene TRBJ1-3; D unresolved. Per germline, CDR1 SGHTA and CDR2 FQGNSA. The CDR3 has 16 amino acids. The chain's CDR3 is CASSLVGVLSGNTTYF. The CDR3 DNA reads as TGTGCCAGCAGCTTAGTTGGGGTTCTCTCTGGAAACACCACATATTTT. Together with reference TRBV7-2 and TRBJ1-3, the CDR3 gives the full variable domain: GAGVSQSPSNKVTEKGKDVELRCDPISGHTALYWYRQSLGQGLEFLIYFQGNSAPDKSGLPSDRFSAERTGGSVSTLTIQRTQQEDSAVYLCASSLVGVLSGNTTYFGEGSWLTVV.

A remark on this clonotype: A much more abundant neighbour one base away suggests this may be a read error. The chain joins TRBV9 to TRBJ2-5; 7 bases match TRBD1. Germline CDR1 SGDLS, CDR2 YYNGEE. The CDR3 covers 14 residues. V lost 0 bases to trimming and J lost 7 bases; unmatched junction nucleotides: 6. This CDR3 reads CASSVGQGGGTQYF. CDR3 sequence (DNA): TGTGCCAGCAGCGTAGGACAGGGCGGAGGGACCCAGTACTTC.

This clonotype appeared a few times. This rearrangement joins TRBV20-1 to TRBJ1-2; unclear D gene. This CDR3 region has 16 residues. The V and J ends lost 5 bases and 1 base respectively, with 20 bases between them. Germline V gives CDR1 DFQATT, CDR2 SNEGSKA (reference sequence). The CDR3 spells CSALNRWVTLNYGYTF. In nucleotides, the CDR3 is TGCAGTGCTCTTAATCGCTGGGTGACCCTTAACTATGGCTACACCTTC.

This clonotype was detected only a few times. This chain uses TRBV12-3 or TRBV12-4 with TRBJ1-2; a possible D gene is TRBD1 (5 bases). V lost 1 base and J 8 bases, leaving 11 bases between the germline ends. The CDR3 totals 13 residues. CDR3 in amino acids: CASSLGDSQGYTF. In nucleotides, the CDR3 is TGTGCCAGCAGTTTAGGGGACTCTCAGGGCTACACCTTC.

In the case of this clonotype: This may come from a read error, since a much larger clone is one base off. The rearrangement links TRBV5-1 to TRBJ2-1; unclear D gene. CDR1 is SGHRS and CDR2 is YFSETQ in the germline V gene. This CDR3 is built from 11 residues. CDR3 in amino acids: CTSSFNYEQFF. The CDR3 DNA reads TGCACCAGCAGCTTTAACTATGAGCAGTTCTTC. The full variable domain, with the rest looked up from reference TRBV5-1 and TRBJ2-1, is KAGVTQTPRYLIKTRGQQVTLSCSPISGHRSVSWYQQTPGQGLQFLFEYFSETQRNKGNFPGRFSGRQFSNSRSEMNVSTLELGDSALYLCTSSFNYEQFFGPGTRLTVL.

This clonotype was seen many times. The rearrangement joins TRBV29-1 to TRBJ2-3, with D perhaps TRBD2 (6 bases). Trimming took off 4 bases at V and 3 bases at J, with 14 bases between the two ends. This CDR3 region has 14 residues. CDR1 and CDR2 from the germline V gene are SQVTM and ANQGSEA. The CDR3 nucleotides are TGCAGCGTTGTCGGCGGGGCAACTACAGATACGCAGTATTTT. Translated, it gives CSVVGGATTDTQYF.

At least ten counts were recorded for this clonotype. The J gene is TRBJ2-1, the V gene TRBV20-1; 12 positions match TRBD2. The CDR3 consists of 16 residues. Germline V gene lookup returns CDR1 DFQATT and CDR2 SNEGSKA (reference sequence). J gave up 4 bases and V 5 bases, and 9 bases lay outside the gene matches. The DNA of the CDR3 is TGCAGTGCTCGTCGACTAGCGGGGGTGCGTTACAATGAGCAGTTCTTC. Translation gives CSARRLAGVRYNEQFF.

In regard to this clonotype: One junction end disagrees with the germline gene, perhaps due to a read error. The chain couples TRBV4-2 to TRBJ2-1; D gene uncertain. Germline V gene lookup returns CDR1 LGHNA and CDR2 YNFKEQ. The CDR3 extends over 12 amino acids. The CDR3 spells CASSQVSGEQFF. The DNA for the CDR3 is TGTGCCAGCAGTCAAGTTTCGGGTGAGCAGTTCTTC.

Of note for this clonotype: A much larger clone is a single base away; this may be a read error. The chain joins TRBV3-1 to TRBJ2-1; 8 nucleotides match TRBD2. The J call may be mistaken, given a closer DNA end match to TRBJ2-7. CDR1 is LGHDT, CDR2 YNNKEL, per germline (reference sequence). CDR3 length: 17 amino acids. The CDR3 loop is CASTPEGTGGARNEQYF. The CDR3 DNA reads as TGTGCCAGCACCCCAGAGGGGACCGGGGGGGCCCGCAATGAGCAGTACTTC.

The chain couples TRBV7-3 to TRBJ2-3, with 15 positions matching TRBD2. Germline V gene data show CDR1 as SGHTA and CDR2 as FQGTGA. V was clipped by 5 bases and J by 4 bases; unmatched bases: 10. The CDR3 extends over 18 amino acids. The CDR3 protein is CASSRGLAGGGRPDTQYF. CDR3 coding DNA: TGTGCCAGCAGCCGCGGACTAGCGGGGGGGGGCCGCCCAGATACGCAGTATTTT.

The chain joins TRBV10-3 to TRBJ1-5, with D unclear. Germline V gene data show CDR1 as ENHRY and CDR2 as SYGVKD. The CDR3 has 12 amino acids. The V end lost 10 bases, the J end lost 4 bases, and 11 bases lay between the germline ends. As DNA, the CDR3 is TGTGCCACCTCGGGAGGGAATCAGCCCCAGCATTTT. This translates into CATSGGNQPQHF.

The V and J genes are TRBV4-1 and TRBJ1-1; maybe TRBD1 (6 bases). Germline V gene lookup returns CDR1 MGHRA and CDR2 YSYEKL. The CDR3 covers 16 residues. Trimming took off 1 base at V and 5 bases at J, with 17 bases between the two ends. In DNA, the CDR3 is TGCGCCAGCAGCCAAGGGACAGTAGGGGTATGGACTGAAGCTTTCTTT. Translating it yields CASSQGTVGVWTEAFF.